A selection of T cell receptor beta chains follows, all from one sample in a study of blood T cells in healthy people across ages. TCRdb itself ran the 5' RACE reads through MiXCR, one entry per CDR3 protein. The top ten hold approximately 7.9% of the sample, which has 1.2 million to 1.5 million distinct CDR3 sequences, roughly 40% seen once. Sequencing input: blood. These receptors originate from a young woman in good health. The CDR3 runs from the conserved cysteine through the conserved F or W. A D gene is named only where the DNA matches it firmly. Only some rows state a clone size, as once, few, many or a class for expanded clones.

CDR3nt,CDR3aa,j_gene,v_gene,d_gene,abundance
TGTGCCAGCAGCCCCCGACAGGCTACAACTAATGAAAAACTGTTTTTT,CASSPRQATTNEKLFF,TRBJ1-4,TRBV7-9,-,many
TGCAGTGCTAGTGGACCGACCTATGGCTACACCTTC,CSASGPTYGYTF,TRBJ1-2,TRBV20-1,-,few
TGTGCCAGCAGCTTAGTGGCAGAGACCCAGTACTTC,CASSLVAETQYF,TRBJ2-5,TRBV7-2,-,many
TGCAGTGCTAGAGATCTAGGGTGGGGGGAGACCCAGTACTTC,CSARDLGWGETQYF,TRBJ2-5,TRBV20-1,-,-
TGTGCCATAACGGCGGGCTCCTCCTACGAGCAGTACTTC,CAITAGSSYEQYF,TRBJ2-7,TRBV10-3,-,few
TGTGCCAGCAGTGAAGCGACGGTGGGAGTAGCCAAAAACATTCAGTACTTC,CASSEATVGVAKNIQYF,TRBJ2-4,TRBV2,-,-
TGTGCCGTCCGCGAAACAGGGGGCCATTTTAATGAGCAGTTCTTC,CAVRETGGHFNEQFF,TRBJ2-1,TRBV10-3,TRBD1,-
TGTGCCAGCAGCCCGCAGATCGCGCAGTATTTT,CASSPQIAQYF,TRBJ2-3,TRBV7-9,-,-
TGTGCCAGCAATTTAGAAGCGGGAGCCTACGAGCAGTACTTC,CASNLEAGAYEQYF,TRBJ2-7,TRBV6-5,TRBD2,-
TGCGCCAGCAGCCAAGTCCCAACCTCTGGGGCCAACGTCCTGACTTTC,CASSQVPTSGANVLTF,TRBJ2-6,TRBV4-1,-,-
TGTGCCAGCACCGACGGGGCTAGCGGGGGGTTAGATACGCAGTATTTT,CASTDGASGGLDTQYF,TRBJ2-3,TRBV11-2,TRBD2,-
TGTGCCAGCAGCCGCGTCACTAGCCTCTACAATGAGCAGTTCTTC,CASSRVTSLYNEQFF,TRBJ2-1,TRBV3-1,-,-
TGTGCCAGCTCGCCAGGACTTCGACAGTACCCCGAGATGGAGACCCAGTACTTC,CASSPGLRQYPEMETQYF,TRBJ2-5,TRBV18,-,-
TGTGCCAGCTCACCCTTAGGGACGGGCGGCTATGGCTACACCTTC,CASSPLGTGGYGYTF,TRBJ1-2,TRBV18,-,-
TGCAGTGCTAGAGATGCGACTAGCGGGGTCGAGCAGTACTTC,CSARDATSGVEQYF,TRBJ2-7,TRBV20-1,TRBD2,-
TGTGCCACCAGCCGGGACTCGGCCGGGGCCAACGTCCTGACTTTC,CATSRDSAGANVLTF,TRBJ2-6,TRBV6-6,-,few
TGTGCCAGCAGCTTGGGGTTGAGCGGCGGCAATGAGCAGTTCTTC,CASSLGLSGGNEQFF,TRBJ2-1,TRBV7-2,-,few
TGCGCCAGCAGCCTCGGTGGGGACGGCTCCTACGAGCAGTACTTC,CASSLGGDGSYEQYF,TRBJ2-7,TRBV4-1,-,few
TGTGCCAGCAGCGCATCGGACAGAGGAAACTATGGCTACACCTTC,CASSASDRGNYGYTF,TRBJ1-2,TRBV9,-,-
TGCAGTGCTGGACAGGGAAGGAACACTGAAGCTTTCTTT,CSAGQGRNTEAFF,TRBJ1-1,TRBV20-1,TRBD1,-
TGTGCCAGCAGTTCAGAGGGGTCGGGTAACACTGAAGCTTTCTTT,CASSSEGSGNTEAFF,TRBJ1-1,TRBV27,-,-
TGTGCCAGCAGTTACTCACAGTTGGAGACCCAGTACTTC,CASSYSQLETQYF,TRBJ2-5,TRBV6-5,-,-
TGCGCCAGCAGCCGGGGACAGGGGGCGAATAATGAGCAGTTCTTC,CASSRGQGANNEQFF,TRBJ2-1,TRBV5-1,TRBD1,many
TGTGCCAGCATATACGCACAGTCCAATGAGCAGTTCTTC,CASIYAQSNEQFF,TRBJ2-1,TRBV27,-,few
TGTGCCAGCGGACTTGATAGCAATCAGCCCCAGCATTTT,CASGLDSNQPQHF,TRBJ1-5,TRBV27,-,-
TGTGCCGCGGGTGGGGGGGGGACGCAGTATTTT,CAAGGGGTQYF,TRBJ2-3,TRBV12-3/TRBV12-4,TRBD2,once
TGTGCCACCATGGGCCTAAGTTTTAGCAATGAGCAGTTCTTC,CATMGLSFSNEQFF,TRBJ2-1,TRBV2,-,few
TGTGCCAGCAGCCCAGCACTACTAGGGAAGGAAGCTTTCTTT,CASSPALLGKEAFF,TRBJ1-1,TRBV3-1,-,few
TGTGCCAGCAGCGGGGTCCTGAACACTGAAGCTTTCTTT,CASSGVLNTEAFF,TRBJ1-1,TRBV5-5,-,few
TGTGCCAGCAGCCAAGAAATTGGGACAGGGTTGCAGGCCAACGTCCTGACTTTC,CASSQEIGTGLQANVLTF,TRBJ2-6,TRBV3-1,TRBD1,-
TGCGCCAGCAGCCGAGGGACCCCCGGTACCCAGTACTTC,CASSRGTPGTQYF,TRBJ2-5,TRBV4-1,-,few
TGTGCCAGCAGCTTAACGGGAGGGCCCGGGATGGATGCGCAGTATTTT,CASSLTGGPGMDAQYF,TRBJ2-3,TRBV7-2,TRBD2,-
TGTGCCAGCAGCTTAGCTTCGGGAGAATGGGAGACCCAGTACTTC,CASSLASGEWETQYF,TRBJ2-5,TRBV7-2,-,-
TGTGCCAGCAGCTCCAAGGGGAGAGAGGCGGGTAGTACTGAAGCTTTCTTT,CASSSKGREAGSTEAFF,TRBJ1-1,TRBV7-8,-,-
TGTGCCAGCAGCGTCCGACTAGCGGAACAAGAGACCCAGTACTTC,CASSVRLAEQETQYF,TRBJ2-5,TRBV7-2,TRBD2,few
TGTGCCAGCAGTGTTTCCGGGACTTTACTCTACAATGAGCAGTTCTTC,CASSVSGTLLYNEQFF,TRBJ2-1,TRBV6-1,-,-
TGCAGTGCTAGAGTGGGACGGGGCGCGAACACCGGGGAGCTGTTTTTT,CSARVGRGANTGELFF,TRBJ2-2,TRBV20-1,-,-
TGTGCCTGGAGCCACTCGTTCGGGACCGGTTACGAGCAGTACTTC,CAWSHSFGTGYEQYF,TRBJ2-7,TRBV30,-,-
TGTGCCATCAGTGGGGGGACAGGGGAGCTGTTTTTT,CAISGGTGELFF,TRBJ2-2,TRBV10-3,-,many
TGCAGTGCTAGAGCTACTAGCGGGCCTCCCCGTGAGCAGTTCTTC,CSARATSGPPREQFF,TRBJ2-1,TRBV20-1,TRBD2,few
TGTGCCAGCAGTTTAGGGGGGGCCGCAATGCTTTATGAGCAGTTCTTC,CASSLGGAAMLYEQFF,TRBJ2-1,TRBV12-3/TRBV12-4,-,few
TGTGCCAGCAGCTTGGACTCGGCGGCAAGCCGGTTCTTC,CASSLDSAASRFF,TRBJ2-1,TRBV5-5,-,-
TGTGCCAGCAGCGGCCAGGGGGACAACTATGGCTACACCTTC,CASSGQGDNYGYTF,TRBJ1-2,TRBV14,TRBD1,-
TGCAGCTTAGAAAGAAACACTGAAGCTTTCTTT,CSLERNTEAFF,TRBJ1-1,TRBV29-1,-,few
TGTGCCAGCAGCGTGACAGGGTACAATGAGCAGTTCTTC,CASSVTGYNEQFF,TRBJ2-1,TRBV11-2,TRBD1,few
TGTGCCAGCAGCCCTGTTAGTGCGGCGGGAGCTTTCTTT,CASSPVSAAGAFF,TRBJ1-1,TRBV25-1,-,-
TGTGCCAGCAGTACGCTGAACACTGAAGCTTTCTTT,CASSTLNTEAFF,TRBJ1-1,TRBV12-3/TRBV12-4,-,-
TGTGCCGGCAGCCCCTCAACTAATGAAAAACTGTTTTTT,CAGSPSTNEKLFF,TRBJ1-4,TRBV3-1,-,-
TGTGCCAGCAGTTTATTAAGTACACAGGGGGTTAGCAATCAGCCCCAGCATTTT,CASSLLSTQGVSNQPQHF,TRBJ1-5,TRBV12-3/TRBV12-4,TRBD1,few
TGTGCCAGCGGCAACGGGAATCAGCCCCAGCATTTT,CASGNGNQPQHF,TRBJ1-5,TRBV25-1,-,-
TGCGCCAGCGCCCGGTCGGGTAGCGGGAGCAAATACGAGCAGTACTTC,CASARSGSGSKYEQYF,TRBJ2-7,TRBV4-1,TRBD2,-
TGCGCCAGCAGCCTCGGGACAGGACCGGCTCTGAACTATGGCTACACCTTC,CASSLGTGPALNYGYTF,TRBJ1-2,TRBV5-1,TRBD1,-
TGTGCCAGCAGAGGTCCCGGGACAGGGAAATGGGCCAAAAACATTCAGTACTTC,CASRGPGTGKWAKNIQYF,TRBJ2-4,TRBV25-1,TRBD1,few
TGCGCCAGCAGCGGCAGACAGGGGGCTCTCGAGCAGTACTTC,CASSGRQGALEQYF,TRBJ2-7,TRBV5-1,TRBD1,-
TGTGCCAGCAGCGGTAGGGGACTAGACCATTGGAATGAGCAGTTCTTC,CASSGRGLDHWNEQFF,TRBJ2-1,TRBV6-5,TRBD2,-
TGTGCCAGCAGTAATGCGGGTGGGGAGACCCAGTACTTC,CASSNAGGETQYF,TRBJ2-5,TRBV25-1,-,-
TGTGCCAGCAGTAAGACAGGGGGAAACAATGAGCAGTTCTTC,CASSKTGGNNEQFF,TRBJ2-1,TRBV25-1,TRBD1,few
TGTGCCAGCAGTGAAAGGGTTGAGCAGTTCTTC,CASSERVEQFF,TRBJ2-1,TRBV6-1,-,-
TGTGCCAGCAGTGAACCGGGGGTCGATTCACCCCTCCACTTT,CASSEPGVDSPLHF,TRBJ1-6,TRBV2,-,-